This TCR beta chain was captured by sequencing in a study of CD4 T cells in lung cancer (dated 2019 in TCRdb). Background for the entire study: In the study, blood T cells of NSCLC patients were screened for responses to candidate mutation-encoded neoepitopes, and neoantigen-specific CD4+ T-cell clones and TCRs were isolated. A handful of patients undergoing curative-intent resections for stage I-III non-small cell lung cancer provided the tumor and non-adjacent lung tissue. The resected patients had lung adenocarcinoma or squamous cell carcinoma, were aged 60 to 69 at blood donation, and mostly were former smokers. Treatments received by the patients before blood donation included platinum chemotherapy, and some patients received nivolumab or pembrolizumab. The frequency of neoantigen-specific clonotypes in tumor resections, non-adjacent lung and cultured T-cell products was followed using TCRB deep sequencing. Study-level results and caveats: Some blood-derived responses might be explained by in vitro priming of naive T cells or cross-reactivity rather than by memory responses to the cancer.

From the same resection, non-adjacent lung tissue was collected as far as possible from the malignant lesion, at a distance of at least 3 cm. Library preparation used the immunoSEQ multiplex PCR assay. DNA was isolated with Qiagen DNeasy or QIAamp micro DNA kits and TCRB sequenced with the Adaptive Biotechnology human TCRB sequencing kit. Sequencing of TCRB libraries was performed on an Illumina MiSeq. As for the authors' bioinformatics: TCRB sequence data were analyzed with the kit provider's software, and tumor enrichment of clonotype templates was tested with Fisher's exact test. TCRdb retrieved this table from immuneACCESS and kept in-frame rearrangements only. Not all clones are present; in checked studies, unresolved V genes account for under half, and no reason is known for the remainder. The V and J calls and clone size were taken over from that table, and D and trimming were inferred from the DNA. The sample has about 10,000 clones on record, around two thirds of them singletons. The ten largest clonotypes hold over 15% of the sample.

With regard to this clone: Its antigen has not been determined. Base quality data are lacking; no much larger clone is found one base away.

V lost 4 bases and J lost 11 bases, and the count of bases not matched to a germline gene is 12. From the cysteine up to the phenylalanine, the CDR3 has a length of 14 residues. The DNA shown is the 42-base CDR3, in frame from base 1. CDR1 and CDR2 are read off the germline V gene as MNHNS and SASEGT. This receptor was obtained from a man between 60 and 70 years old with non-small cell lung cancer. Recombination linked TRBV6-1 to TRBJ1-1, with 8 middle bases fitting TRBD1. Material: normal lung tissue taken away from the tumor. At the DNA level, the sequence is TGTGCCAGCAGTGGGAGGACAGGGCCCTCTGGGGCTTTCTTT. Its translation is CASSGRTGPSGAFF.